This T cell receptor (beta chain) was recovered during a study of T cell responses to AZD1222 COVID-19 vaccine. The CDR3 extends over 14 amino acids. The V and J ends lost 5 bases and 5 bases respectively, with 15 bases between them. Germline loops: CDR1 KGHSH, CDR2 LQKENI. To note about this clone: Its target is not known.

Study-wide points: It should be noted that donors were predominantly white British and more often female, and clonal diversity was possibly underestimated. Baseline testing showed seropositivity in only 5 or 6 AZD1222 recipients. The study sampled repertoires only after the peak T cell response.

Repertoires were generated with immunoSEQ multiplex PCR, while TCRdb's copy carries only in-frame clones and drops some. The profile covers 70,000 to 95,000 clones, with 88% appearing a single time and 6.9% taken by the ten largest. The chain combines TRBV18 with TRBJ1-1; weak D call: TRBD1 (5 bases). The material was peripheral blood, obtained 28 days after the second AZD1222 dose. This TCR was recovered from an adult who received the AZD1222 COVID-19 vaccine. Here the CDR3 reads CASSADSTRTEAFF. In DNA, the CDR3 is TGTGCCAGCTCAGCTGACAGCACTAGGACTGAAGCTTTCTTT.